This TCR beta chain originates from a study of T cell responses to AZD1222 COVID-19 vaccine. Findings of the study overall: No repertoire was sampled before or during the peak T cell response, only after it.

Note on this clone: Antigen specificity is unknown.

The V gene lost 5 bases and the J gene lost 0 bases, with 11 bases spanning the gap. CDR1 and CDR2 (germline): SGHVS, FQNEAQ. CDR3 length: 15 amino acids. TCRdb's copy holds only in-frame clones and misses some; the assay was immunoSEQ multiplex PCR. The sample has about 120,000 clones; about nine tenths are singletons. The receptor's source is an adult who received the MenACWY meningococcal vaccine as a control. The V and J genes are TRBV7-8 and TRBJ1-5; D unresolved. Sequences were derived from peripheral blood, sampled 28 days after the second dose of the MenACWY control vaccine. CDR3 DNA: TGTGCCAGCAGCCCCGACGGATTTAGCAATCAGCCCCAGCATTTT. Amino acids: CASSPDGFSNQPQHF. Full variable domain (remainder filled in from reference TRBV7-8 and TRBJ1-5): GAGVSQSPRYKVAKRGQDVALRCDPISGHVSLFWYQQALGQGPEFLTYFQNEAQLDKSGLPSDRFFAERPEGSVSTLKIQRTQQEDSAVYLCASSPDGFSNQPQHFGDGTRLSIL.